This entry concerns a single T cell receptor (beta chain). Its antigen is not known. Healthy individuals who donated bone marrow served as the donors. V lost 0 bases, J lost 0 bases, and 12 bases lay in between. This CDR3 region has 16 residues. Germline values: CDR1 MGHRA, CDR2 YSYEKL. 13 Jbeta primers and 60 Vbeta primers were used for the PCR. The method was immunoSEQ multiplex PCR; TCRdb's version includes in-frame clones alone and lacks a portion of them. Of fewer than 300,000 clones listed, about nine tenths are singletons. This record belongs to a study of cytomegalovirus exposure and HLA in healthy donors. The study's findings and limits: In a later analysis, a missense DCLRE1C variant was linked to TCR beta V- and J-gene trimming.

The rearrangement links TRBV4-1 to TRBJ2-7, with a tentative D call TRBD2 (6 bases). The receptor was isolated from a man aged 35 to 55 in good health and CMV-seropositive. The material sequenced was PBMCs. CDR3 DNA sequence: TGCGCCAGCAGCCAAGATCGGACTATGAGCTCCTACGAGCAGTACTTC. Protein product: CASSQDRTMSSYEQYF.